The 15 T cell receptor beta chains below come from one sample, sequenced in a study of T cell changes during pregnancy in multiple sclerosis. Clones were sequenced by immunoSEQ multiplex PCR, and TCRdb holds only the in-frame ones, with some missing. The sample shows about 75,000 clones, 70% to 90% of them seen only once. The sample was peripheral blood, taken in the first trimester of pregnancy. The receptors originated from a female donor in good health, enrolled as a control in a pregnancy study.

CDR3 protein: CASSPGTGQGETQYF. For the CDR3, the DNA is TGTGCCAGCAGCCCCGGGACAGGCCAGGGGGAGACCCAGTACTTC. The gene calls are TRBV7-9 and TRBJ2-5, with TRBD1 identical over 8 bases. Losses at the gene ends were 5 bases for V and 5 bases for J; bases not matched to a gene: 10. The CDR3 extends over 15 amino acids. In germline, CDR1 is SEHNR, CDR2 FQNEAQ (reference sequence).

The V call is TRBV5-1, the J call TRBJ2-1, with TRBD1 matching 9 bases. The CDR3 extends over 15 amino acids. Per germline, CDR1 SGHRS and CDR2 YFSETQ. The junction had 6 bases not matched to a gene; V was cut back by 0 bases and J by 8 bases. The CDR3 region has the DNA TGCGCCAGCAGCTTGGCGGGACAGGGATTGTATGAGCAGTTCTTC. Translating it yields CASSLAGQGLYEQFF.

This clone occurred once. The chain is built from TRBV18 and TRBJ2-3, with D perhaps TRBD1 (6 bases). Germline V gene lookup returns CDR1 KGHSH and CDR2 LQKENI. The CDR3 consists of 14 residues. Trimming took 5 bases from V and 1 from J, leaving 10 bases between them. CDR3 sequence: CASSSYRGTDTQYF. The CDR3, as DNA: TGTGCCAGCTCATCCTACAGGGGCACAGATACGCAGTATTTT.

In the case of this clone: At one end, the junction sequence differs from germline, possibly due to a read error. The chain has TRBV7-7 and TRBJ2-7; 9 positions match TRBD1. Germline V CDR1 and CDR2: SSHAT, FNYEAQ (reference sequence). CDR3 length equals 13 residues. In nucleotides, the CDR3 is TGTGCTAGCAGCTTCCGACAGGGGGACGAGCAGTACTTC. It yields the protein CASSFRQGDEQYF.

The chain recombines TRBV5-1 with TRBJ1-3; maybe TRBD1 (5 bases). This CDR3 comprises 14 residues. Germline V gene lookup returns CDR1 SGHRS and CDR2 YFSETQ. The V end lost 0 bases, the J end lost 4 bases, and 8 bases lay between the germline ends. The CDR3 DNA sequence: TGCGCCAGCAGCTTGGCAGGGCTCGGAAACACCATATATTTT. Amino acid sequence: CASSLAGLGNTIYF.

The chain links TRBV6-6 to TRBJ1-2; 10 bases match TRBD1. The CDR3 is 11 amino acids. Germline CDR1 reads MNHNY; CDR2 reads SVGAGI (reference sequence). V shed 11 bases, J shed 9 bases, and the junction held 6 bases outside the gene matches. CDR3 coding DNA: TGTGCCGGCGGACAGGGGGGGAGCTACACCTTC. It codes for CAGGQGGSYTF.

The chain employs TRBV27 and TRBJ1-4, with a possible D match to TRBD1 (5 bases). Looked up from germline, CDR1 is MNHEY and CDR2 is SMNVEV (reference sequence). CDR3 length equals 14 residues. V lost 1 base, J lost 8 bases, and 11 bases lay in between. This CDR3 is CASSLWQGGEKLFF. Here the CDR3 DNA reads TGTGCCAGCAGTTTATGGCAGGGTGGGGAAAAACTGTTTTTT. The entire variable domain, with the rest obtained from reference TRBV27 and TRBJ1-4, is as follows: EAQVTQNPRYLITVTGKKLTVTCSQNMNHEYMSWYRQDPGLGLRQIYYSMNVEVTDKGDVPEGYKVSRKEKRNFPLILESPSPNQTSLYFCASSLWQGGEKLFFGSGTQLSVL.

The CDR3 here is CASASWDYSYEQYF. In DNA, the CDR3 is TGTGCCAGCGCCTCCTGGGACTACTCCTACGAGCAGTACTTC. This chain joins TRBV28 and TRBJ2-7; 7 bases map to TRBD2. V trimming: 8 bases; J trimming: 0 bases; junction bases outside the gene matches: 7. Germline values: CDR1 MDHEN, CDR2 SYDVKM. The CDR3 spans 14 residues.

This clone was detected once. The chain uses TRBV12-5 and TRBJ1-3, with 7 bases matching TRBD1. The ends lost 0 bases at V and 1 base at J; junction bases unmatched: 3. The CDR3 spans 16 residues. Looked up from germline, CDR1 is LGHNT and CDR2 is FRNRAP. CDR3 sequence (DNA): TGTGCTAGTGGTTTGGTAGGGGGCGCATCTGGAAACACCATATATTTT. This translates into CASGLVGGASGNTIYF. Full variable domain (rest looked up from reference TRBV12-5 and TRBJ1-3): DARVTQTPRHKVTEMGQEVTMRCQPILGHNTVFWYRQTMMQGLELLAYFRNRAPLDDSGMPKDRFSAEMPDATLATLKIQPSEPRDSAVYFCASGLVGGASGNTIYFGEGSWLTVV.

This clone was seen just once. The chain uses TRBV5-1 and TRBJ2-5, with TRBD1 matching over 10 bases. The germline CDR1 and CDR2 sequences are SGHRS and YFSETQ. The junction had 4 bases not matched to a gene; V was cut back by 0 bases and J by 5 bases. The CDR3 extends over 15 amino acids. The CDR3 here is CASSLADRGRETQYF. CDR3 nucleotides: TGCGCCAGCAGCTTGGCGGACAGGGGGAGGGAGACCCAGTACTTC.

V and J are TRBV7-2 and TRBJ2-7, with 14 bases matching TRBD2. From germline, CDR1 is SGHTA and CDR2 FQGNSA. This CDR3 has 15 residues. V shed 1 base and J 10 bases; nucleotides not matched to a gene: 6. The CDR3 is CASSLGLAGGRDQYF. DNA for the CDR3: TGTGCCAGCAGCTTAGGACTAGCGGGGGGGCGCGACCAGTACTTC.

The CDR3 protein is CASSFGTSGGAREQFF. As DNA, the CDR3 is TGTGCCAGCAGTTTCGGGACTAGCGGGGGGGCCCGGGAGCAGTTCTTC. The chain is built from TRBV6-5 and TRBJ2-1, with 16 positions matching TRBD2. V was clipped by 4 bases and J by 10 bases; unmatched bases: 7. This CDR3 has 16 residues. Germline V gives CDR1 MNHEY, CDR2 SVGAGI.

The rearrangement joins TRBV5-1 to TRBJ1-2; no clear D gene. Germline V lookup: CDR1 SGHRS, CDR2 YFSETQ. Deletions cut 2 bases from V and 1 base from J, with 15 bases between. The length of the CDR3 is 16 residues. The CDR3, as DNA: TGCGCCAGCAGCTTATACGGCACCGGGAGTAACTATGGCTACACCTTC. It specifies CASSLYGTGSNYGYTF.

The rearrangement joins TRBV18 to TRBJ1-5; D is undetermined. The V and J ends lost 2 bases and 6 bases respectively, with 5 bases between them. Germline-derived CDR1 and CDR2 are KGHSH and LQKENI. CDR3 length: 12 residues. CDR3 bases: TGTGCCAGCTCACCAGGCAGTCAGCCCCAGCATTTT. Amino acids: CASSPGSQPQHF.

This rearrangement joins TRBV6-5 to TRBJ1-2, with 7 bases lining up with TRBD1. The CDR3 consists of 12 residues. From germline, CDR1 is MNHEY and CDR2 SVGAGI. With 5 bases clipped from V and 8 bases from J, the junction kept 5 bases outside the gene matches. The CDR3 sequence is CASSLSGGGYTF. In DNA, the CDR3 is TGTGCCAGCAGTCTTTCAGGGGGGGGCTACACCTTC.